This T cell receptor (beta chain) was obtained from a study of T-cell reconstitution after alpha-beta-depleted transplantation in children. Points from the study as a whole: Some patients' high day-60 TCRbeta diversity was traced to surviving recipient T cells and thymic progenitors. Fresh T-cell production supplied most of the T-cell counts and diversity seen one year after transplant.

Unique molecular identifiers tagged the TCRbeta library. TCRdb called the PCR reads again in MiXCR, with one record for every CDR3 protein. The data show some 600,000 distinct CDR3 sequences, about an eighth seen once. Germline V CDR1 and CDR2: MNHEY, SVGEGT. V lost 5 bases and J 5 bases, leaving 21 bases between the germline ends. The CDR3 totals 17 residues. As concerns this clonotype: Its antigen is unknown.

The specimen comprised PBMCs, mostly from graft donor cells, sampled 360 days after TCRalphabeta/CD19-depleted stem cell transplant. The rearrangement links TRBV6-2 or TRBV6-3 to TRBJ2-2; D possibly uses TRBD1 or TRBD2 (5 bases each). The TCR originated in a male patient between 10 and 17 years old who had a stem cell transplant for acute myeloid leukemia, so the T cells may come from the graft donor. In DNA, the CDR3 is TGTGCCAGCAGTACGAGATGGACCGGGGCTAGGACCGGGGAGCTGTTTTTT. Encoded protein: CASSTRWTGARTGELFF.